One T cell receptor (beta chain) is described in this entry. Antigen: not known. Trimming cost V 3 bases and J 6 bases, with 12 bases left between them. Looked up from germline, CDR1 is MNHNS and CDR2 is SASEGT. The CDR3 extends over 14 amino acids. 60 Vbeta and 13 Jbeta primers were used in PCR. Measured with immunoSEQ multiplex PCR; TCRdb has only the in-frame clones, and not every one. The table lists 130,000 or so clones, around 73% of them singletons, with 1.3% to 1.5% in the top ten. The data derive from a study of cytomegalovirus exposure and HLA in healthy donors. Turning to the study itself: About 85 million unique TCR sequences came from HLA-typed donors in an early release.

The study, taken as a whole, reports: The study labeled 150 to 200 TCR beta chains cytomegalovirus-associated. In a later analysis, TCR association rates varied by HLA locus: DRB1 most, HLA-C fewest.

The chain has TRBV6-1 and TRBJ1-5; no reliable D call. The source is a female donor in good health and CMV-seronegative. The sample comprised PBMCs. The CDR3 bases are TGTGCCAGCAGTGAGGTCCGGGGAACTCAGCCCCAGCATTTT. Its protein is CASSEVRGTQPQHF.